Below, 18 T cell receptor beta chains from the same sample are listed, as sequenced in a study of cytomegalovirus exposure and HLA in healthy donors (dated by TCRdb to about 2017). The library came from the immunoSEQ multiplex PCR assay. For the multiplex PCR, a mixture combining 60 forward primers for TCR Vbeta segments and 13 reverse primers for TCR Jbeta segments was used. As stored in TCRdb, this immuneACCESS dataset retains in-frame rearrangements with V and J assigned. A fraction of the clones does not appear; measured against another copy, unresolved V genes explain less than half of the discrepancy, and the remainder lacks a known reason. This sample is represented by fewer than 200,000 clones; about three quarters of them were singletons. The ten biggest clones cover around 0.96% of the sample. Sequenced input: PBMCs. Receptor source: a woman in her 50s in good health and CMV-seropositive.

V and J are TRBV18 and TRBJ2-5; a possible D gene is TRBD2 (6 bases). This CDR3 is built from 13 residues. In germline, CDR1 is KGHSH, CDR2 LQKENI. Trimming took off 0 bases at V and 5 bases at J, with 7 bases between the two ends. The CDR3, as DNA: TGTGCCAGCTCACCACCAGGGAGGGAGACCCAGTACTTC. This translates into CASSPPGRETQYF.

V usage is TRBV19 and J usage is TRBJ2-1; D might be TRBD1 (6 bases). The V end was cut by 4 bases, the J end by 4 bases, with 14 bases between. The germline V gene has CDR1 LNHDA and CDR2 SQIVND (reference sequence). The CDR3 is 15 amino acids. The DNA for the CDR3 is TGTGCCAGTAGTAGTTGGACAGATGATTACAATGAGCAGTTCTTC. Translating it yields CASSSWTDDYNEQFF.

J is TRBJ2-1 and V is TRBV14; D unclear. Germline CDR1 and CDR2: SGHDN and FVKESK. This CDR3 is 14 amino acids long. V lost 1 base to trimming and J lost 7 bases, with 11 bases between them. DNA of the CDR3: TGTGCCAGCAGCCAAGCGCTCTCGGGTAATGAGCAGTTCTTC. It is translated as CASSQALSGNEQFF. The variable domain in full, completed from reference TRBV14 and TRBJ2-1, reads EAGVTQFPSHSVIEKGQTVTLRCDPISGHDNLYWYRRVMGKEIKFLLHFVKESKQDESGMPNNRFLAERTGGTYSTLKVQPAELEDSGVYFCASSQALSGNEQFFGPGTRLTVL.

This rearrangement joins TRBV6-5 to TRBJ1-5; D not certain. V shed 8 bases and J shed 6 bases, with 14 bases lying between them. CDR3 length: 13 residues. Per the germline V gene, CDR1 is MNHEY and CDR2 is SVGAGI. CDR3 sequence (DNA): TGTGCCAGCGCCGAGGTCGGGAGTCAGCCCCAGCATTTT. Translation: CASAEVGSQPQHF.

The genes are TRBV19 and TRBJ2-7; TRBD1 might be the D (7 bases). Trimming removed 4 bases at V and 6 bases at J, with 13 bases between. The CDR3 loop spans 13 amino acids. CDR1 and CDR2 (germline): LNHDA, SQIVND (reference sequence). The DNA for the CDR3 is TGTGCCAGTAGTAACAGGGGAGGTCGCGAGCAGTACTTC. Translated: CASSNRGGREQYF.

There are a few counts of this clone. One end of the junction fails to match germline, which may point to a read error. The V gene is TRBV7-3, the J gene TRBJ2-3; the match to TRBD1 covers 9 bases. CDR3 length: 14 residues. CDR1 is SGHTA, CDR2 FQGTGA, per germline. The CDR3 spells CASSITGGPDTQYF. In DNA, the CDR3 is TGTGCCAGCAGCATAACAGGGGGCCCAGATACGCAGTATTTT.

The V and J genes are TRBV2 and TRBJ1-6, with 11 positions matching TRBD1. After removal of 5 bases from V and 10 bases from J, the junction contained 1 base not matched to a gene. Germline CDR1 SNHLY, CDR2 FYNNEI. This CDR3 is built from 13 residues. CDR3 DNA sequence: TGTGCCAGCAGTCGGACAGGGGGCTCACCCCTCCACTTT. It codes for CASSRTGGSPLHF.

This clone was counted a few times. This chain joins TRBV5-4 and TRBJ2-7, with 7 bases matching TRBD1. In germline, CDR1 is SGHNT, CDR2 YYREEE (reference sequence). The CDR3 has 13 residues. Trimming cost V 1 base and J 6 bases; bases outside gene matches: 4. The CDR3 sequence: CASSLNRGSEQYF. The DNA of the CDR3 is TGTGCCAGCAGCTTGAACAGGGGTAGCGAGCAGTACTTC.

CDR3 loop: CASSVGALGQGSGYTF. For the CDR3, the DNA is TGTGCCAGCAGCGTAGGGGCCCTGGGACAGGGAAGTGGCTACACCTTC. The chain joins TRBV9 to TRBJ1-2; 9 positions agree with TRBD1. Per germline, CDR1 SGDLS and CDR2 YYNGEE. J gave up 7 bases and V 0 bases, and 10 bases lay outside the gene matches. The CDR3 loop spans 16 amino acids.

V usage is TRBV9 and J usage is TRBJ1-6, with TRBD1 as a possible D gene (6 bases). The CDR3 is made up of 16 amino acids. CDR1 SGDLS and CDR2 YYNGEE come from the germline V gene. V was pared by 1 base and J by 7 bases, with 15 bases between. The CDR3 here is CASSVSQGRQNSPLHF. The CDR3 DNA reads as TGTGCCAGCAGCGTATCCCAGGGGCGCCAAAATTCACCCCTCCACTTT.

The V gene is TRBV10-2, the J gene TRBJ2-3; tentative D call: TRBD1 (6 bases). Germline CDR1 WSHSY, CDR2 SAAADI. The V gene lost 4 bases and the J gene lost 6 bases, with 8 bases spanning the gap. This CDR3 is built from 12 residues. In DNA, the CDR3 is TGCGCCAGCAGTGTACAGGGTGATACGCAGTATTTT. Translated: CASSVQGDTQYF.

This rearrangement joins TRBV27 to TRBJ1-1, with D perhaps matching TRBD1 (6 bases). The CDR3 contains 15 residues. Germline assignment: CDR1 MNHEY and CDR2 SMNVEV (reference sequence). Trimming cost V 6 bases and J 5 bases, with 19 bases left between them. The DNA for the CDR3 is TGTGCCAGCAGCCGGGGGGGGGCAGGGCTAACTGAAGCTTTCTTT. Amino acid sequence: CASSRGGAGLTEAFF.

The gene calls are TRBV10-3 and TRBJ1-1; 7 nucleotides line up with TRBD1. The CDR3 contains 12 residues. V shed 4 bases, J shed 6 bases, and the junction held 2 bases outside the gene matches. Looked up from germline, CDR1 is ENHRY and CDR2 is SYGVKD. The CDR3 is CAISGTGAEAFF. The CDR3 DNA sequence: TGTGCCATCAGTGGAACAGGGGCTGAAGCTTTCTTT.

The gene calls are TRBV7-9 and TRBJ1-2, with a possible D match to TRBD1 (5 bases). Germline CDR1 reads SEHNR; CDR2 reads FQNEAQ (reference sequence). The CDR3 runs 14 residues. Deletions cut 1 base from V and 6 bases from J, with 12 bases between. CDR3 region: CASSLDSRANGYTF. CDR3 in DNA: TGTGCCAGCAGCTTAGATTCCAGGGCGAATGGCTACACCTTC.

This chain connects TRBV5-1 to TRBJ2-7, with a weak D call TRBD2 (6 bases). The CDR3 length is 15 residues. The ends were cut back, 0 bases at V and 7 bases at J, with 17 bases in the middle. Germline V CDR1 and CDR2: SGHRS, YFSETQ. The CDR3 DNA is TGCGCCAGCAGCTTGGCCCCGGGGGTTCCCGTGGAGCAGTACTTC. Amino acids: CASSLAPGVPVEQYF.

CDR3 in DNA: TGTGCCAGCAGCCTAGGGGGATATCCTGTTAGCTCCTACGAGCAGTACTTC. Its translation is CASSLGGYPVSSYEQYF. The chain employs TRBV4-2 and TRBJ2-7; D might be TRBD1 (6 bases). This CDR3 comprises 17 residues. Trimming took off 4 bases at V and 0 bases at J, with 19 bases between the two ends. The germline CDR1 and CDR2 sequences are LGHNA and YNFKEQ.

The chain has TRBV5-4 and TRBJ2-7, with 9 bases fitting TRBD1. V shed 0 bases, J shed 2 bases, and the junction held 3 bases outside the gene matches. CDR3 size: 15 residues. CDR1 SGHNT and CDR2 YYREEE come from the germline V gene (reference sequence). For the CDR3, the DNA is TGTGCCAGCAGCTTGGCTGGGACAGGGCCCTACGAGCAGTACTTC. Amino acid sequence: CASSLAGTGPYEQYF. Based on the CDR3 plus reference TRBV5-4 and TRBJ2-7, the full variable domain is ETGVTQSPTHLIKTRGQQVTLRCSSQSGHNTVSWYQQALGQGPQFIFQYYREEENGRGNFPPRFSGLQFPNYSSELNVNALELDDSALYLCASSLAGTGPYEQYFGPGTRLTVT.

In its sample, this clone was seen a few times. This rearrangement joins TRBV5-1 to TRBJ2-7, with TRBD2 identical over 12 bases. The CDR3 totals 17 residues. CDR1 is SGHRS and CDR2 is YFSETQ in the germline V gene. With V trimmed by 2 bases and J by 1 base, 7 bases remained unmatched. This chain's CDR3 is CASSFRLAGALSYEQYF. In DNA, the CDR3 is TGCGCCAGCAGCTTTCGACTAGCGGGGGCCCTTTCCTACGAGCAGTACTTC.